This TCR beta chain comes out of a study of PD-1 blockade in classical Hodgkin lymphoma. This CDR3 has 14 residues. The V gene lost 4 bases and the J gene lost 4 bases, with 14 bases spanning the gap. CDR1 and CDR2 from the germline V gene are SEHNR and FQNEAQ (reference sequence). Only in-frame clones appear in the TCRdb table, and some are missing; sequencing was by immunoSEQ multiplex PCR. The table includes 12,000 or so clones, approximately 80% detected once. Every one of the patients relapsed after autologous stem cell transplantation (brentuximab vedotin exposure was variable). Out of thawed PBMCs, magnetic negative selection purified CD4+ T cells. Patients showed best responses of complete response, partial response or progressive disease.

V and J are TRBV7-9 and TRBJ2-7; TRBD1 might be the D (6 bases). The receptor was derived from a human donor with classical Hodgkin lymphoma. The sample here was CD4+ T cells from blood, taken at baseline. This CDR3 reads CASSWAGEEYEQYF. The CDR3 region has the DNA TGTGCCAGCAGCTGGGCAGGGGAAGAATACGAGCAGTACTTC.